This entry concerns a single T cell receptor beta chain. Its antigen is unknown. This sample is part of a study of T cell repertoires in cytomegalovirus infection. Trimming cost V 8 bases and J 9 bases, with 23 bases left between them. Germline-derived CDR1 and CDR2 are SQVTM and ANQGSEA. CDR3 length equals 14 residues. TCRdb reanalysed the reads using MiXCR and keeps one entry per CDR3 protein. Seen here are fewer than 1,000,000 distinct CDR3 sequences, about a third observed once, and the top ten hold over 13%. Study-level results: It was HLA-C-restricted CMV-specific TCR beta clonotypes that dominated the response ex vivo. Cumulative public TCR beta family frequency identified carriers of CMV plus the relevant HLA.

The chain has TRBV29-1 and TRBJ2-1; D assignment may be TRBD1 or TRBD2 (5 bases each). Sample: cultured CD8+ T cells from PBMCs, taken from culture after CMV antigen stimulation. The clonotype comes from a human donor in good health (CMV status not recorded). Some clones in this sample may be carry-over from other donors' samples. The CDR3 region has the DNA TGCAGCTTAATGACCGGGACCACATCGAGTGAGCAGTTCTTC. This sequence encodes CSLMTGTTSSEQFF.